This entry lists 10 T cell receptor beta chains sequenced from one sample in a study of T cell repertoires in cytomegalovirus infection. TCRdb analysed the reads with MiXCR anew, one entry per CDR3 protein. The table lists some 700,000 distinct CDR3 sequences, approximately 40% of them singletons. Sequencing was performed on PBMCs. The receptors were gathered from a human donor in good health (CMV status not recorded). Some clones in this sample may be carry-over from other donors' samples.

The CDR3 sequence: CSVEPSYRTSGGRDTQYF. For the CDR3, the DNA is TGCAGCGTTGAGCCCTCTTATAGGACTAGCGGGGGGAGAGACACGCAGTATTTT. The chain joins TRBV29-1 to TRBJ2-3; the match to TRBD2 covers 14 bases. The germline CDR1 and CDR2 sequences are SQVTM and ANQGSEA. The CDR3 is made up of 18 amino acids. Trimming cost V 3 bases and J 9 bases; bases outside gene matches: 17.

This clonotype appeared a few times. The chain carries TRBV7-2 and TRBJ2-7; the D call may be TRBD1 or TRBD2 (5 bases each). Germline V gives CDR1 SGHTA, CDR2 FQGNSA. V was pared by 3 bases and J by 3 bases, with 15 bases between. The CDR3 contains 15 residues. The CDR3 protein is CASSFPGTGFYEQYF. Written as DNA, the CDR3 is TGTGCCAGCAGCTTTCCCGGGACGGGATTCTACGAGCAGTACTTC. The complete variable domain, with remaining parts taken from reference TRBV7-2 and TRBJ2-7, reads GAGVSQSPSNKVTEKGKDVELRCDPISGHTALYWYRQSLGQGLEFLIYFQGNSAPDKSGLPSDRFSAERTGGSVSTLTIQRTQQEDSAVYLCASSFPGTGFYEQYFGPGTRLTVT.

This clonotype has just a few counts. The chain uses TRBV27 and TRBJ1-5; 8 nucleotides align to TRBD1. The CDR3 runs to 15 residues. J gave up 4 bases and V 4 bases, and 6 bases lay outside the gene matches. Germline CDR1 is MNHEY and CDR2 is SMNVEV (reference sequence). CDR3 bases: TGTGCCAGCAGTTCCCCGGGACAGGATAATCAGCCCCAGCATTTT. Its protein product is CASSSPGQDNQPQHF.

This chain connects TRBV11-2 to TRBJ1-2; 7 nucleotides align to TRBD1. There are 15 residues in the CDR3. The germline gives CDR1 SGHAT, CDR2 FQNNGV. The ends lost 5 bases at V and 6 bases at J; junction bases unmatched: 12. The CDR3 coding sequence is TGTGCCAGCAGCCAGCCGACAGGGATGACTGATGGCTACACCTTC. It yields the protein CASSQPTGMTDGYTF.

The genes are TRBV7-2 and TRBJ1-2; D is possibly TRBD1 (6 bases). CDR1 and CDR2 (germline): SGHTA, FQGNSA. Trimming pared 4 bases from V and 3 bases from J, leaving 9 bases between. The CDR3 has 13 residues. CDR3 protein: CASSSHRDYGYTF. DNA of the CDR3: TGTGCCAGCAGCTCACACAGGGACTATGGCTACACCTTC.

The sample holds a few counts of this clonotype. The CDR3 region has the DNA TGCAGTGCTAGAAGCCCGTCTAGCACAGATACGCAGTATTTT. Protein product: CSARSPSSTDTQYF. The chain links TRBV20-1 to TRBJ2-3; D is undetermined. The V gene's germline CDR1 is DFQATT and CDR2 SNEGSKA (reference sequence). V lost 2 bases, J lost 0 bases, and 9 bases lay in between. CDR3 size: 14 residues.

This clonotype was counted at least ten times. CDR3 amino acids: CASSSIKMGQNYGYTF. DNA for the CDR3: TGTGCCAGCAGTTCAATCAAAATGGGACAAAACTATGGCTACACCTTC. V is TRBV28 and J is TRBJ1-2; a weak D match, TRBD1 (6 bases). This CDR3 comprises 16 residues. Trimming cost V 4 bases and J 2 bases, with 17 bases left between them. Per the germline V gene, CDR1 is MDHEN and CDR2 is SYDVKM.

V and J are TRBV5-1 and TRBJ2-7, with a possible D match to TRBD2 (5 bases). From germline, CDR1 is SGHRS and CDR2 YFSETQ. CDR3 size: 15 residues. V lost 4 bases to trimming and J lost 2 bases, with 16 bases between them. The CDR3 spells CASSPRRGLTYEQYF. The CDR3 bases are TGCGCCAGCAGCCCCCGACGGGGATTAACCTACGAGCAGTACTTC.

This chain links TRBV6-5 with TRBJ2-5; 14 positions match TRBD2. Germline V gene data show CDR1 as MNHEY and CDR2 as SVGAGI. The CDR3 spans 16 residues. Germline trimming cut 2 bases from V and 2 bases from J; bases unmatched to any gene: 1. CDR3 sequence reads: CASSYGTSGGQETQYF. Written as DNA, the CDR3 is TGTGCCAGCAGTTACGGGACTAGCGGGGGACAAGAGACCCAGTACTTC.

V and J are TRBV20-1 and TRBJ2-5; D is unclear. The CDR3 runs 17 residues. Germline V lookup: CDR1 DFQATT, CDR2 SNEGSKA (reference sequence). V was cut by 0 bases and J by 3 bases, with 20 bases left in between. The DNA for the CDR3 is TGCAGTGCTAGAGAACCGGTGAGAGGCCCAAGGGAAGAGACCCAGTACTTC. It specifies CSAREPVRGPREETQYF.